The entry below describes one T cell receptor beta chain. This clonotype has more than one count but fewer than ten. Its antigen has not been determined. Base quality data are lacking; no much larger clone is found one base away. The germline V gene (reference sequence) gives CDR1 as SEHNR and CDR2 as FQNEAQ. From the cysteine up to the phenylalanine, the CDR3 has a length of 14 residues. Solely the CDR3 DNA is kept, with 42 bases framed from the first base. The sample is drawn from a study of blood T cells in healthy people across ages (dated by TCRdb to the mid-2010s). General notes on the study: Template switching captured roughly one uniquely barcoded TCR beta cDNA molecule per two T cells in model experiments. For two donors (one aged 18 to 30 and one aged 80 or older), the study analyzed two additional independent replicas of 1 million unique cDNA reads from the same blood draw. Four age groups were formed from the donors: young (average about 15 years), middle-aged (around 37), aged (62) and long-lived (82). To track age-related changes in TCR beta repertoire diversity, the study relied on deep sequencing normalized with unique cDNA molecular identifiers.

Results and caveats for the whole study, not just this receptor: Estimates of total diversity based on one million sequenced T cells were regarded as lower bounds and as underestimates. There was a strong correlation between observed TCR beta diversity and the percentage of naive T cells measured by flow cytometry. The long-lived group showed more naive CD4+ T cells, fewer expanded clones and increased TCR diversity than the aged group, suggesting age selection. Because the CMV infection status of the donors was unknown, age-related changes in expanded clonotypes may potentially have been confounded. Since profiling was done on bulk unsorted PBMCs, naive and antigen-experienced compartments could not be conclusively compared. Observed TCR beta diversity per million T cells fell roughly linearly with age, and a significant reduction was already apparent by age about 43.

The approximately 41 donors, aged roughly 6 to 95 years, were systemically healthy Caucasian individuals from Russia. Each donor gave about 11 milliliters of peripheral blood, drawn into EDTA-treated Vacutainer tubes. Ficoll-Paque density-gradient centrifugation was used to isolate PBMCs, with at least 6.5 million per sample. Trizol reagent was used to extract total RNA from PBMCs, with at least 5 micrograms per sample. For every donor, flow cytometry on a PBMC aliquot measured the percentage of naive CD45RAhigh/CD27high T cells. Library preparation employed 5' RACE. The sequencing machine was an Illumina HiSeq 2500. A second 7 to 11 cycle PCR used a sample-barcoded 5' primer and a J-beta primer mix. A template-switch 5' adaptor carrying 12 random nucleotides introduced a unique molecular identifier onto each TCR beta cDNA molecule. Each sample yielded at least 2.5 million CDR3-containing paired-end reads. First-strand cDNA was synthesized from all RNA with the Mint cDNA synthesis kit, primed by a TRBC-specific oligonucleotide. After uracil-DNA glycosylase treatment, a first 18-cycle PCR used universal primers M1SS and BC2_uni_R on all cDNA. As for the authors' bioinformatics: Each sample was normalized by randomly selecting 1 million high-quality reads, each carrying a distinct molecular identifier. Instead of being binned into consensus sequences, reads with shared molecular identifiers were discarded. MiTCR, set to a Q25 quality threshold and the strictest error-elimination algorithm, was used for CDR3 identification, clonotype clustering and error correction. A nonparametric unseen species model using Euler transformation provided a lower-bound estimate of total TCR beta diversity. Using fastp at Q25 and MiXCR, TCRdb reprocessed the public reads and kept productive beta chains. CDR3 protein duplicates are merged, each entry listing the most common genes and DNA. The V and J calls reflect TCRdb's pipeline rather than the authors' work. This sample is represented by fewer than 800,000 distinct CDR3 sequences; 25% of them were singletons. The ten largest account for 9.4% of the sample.

These data are also associated with another study on T cells of mothers and their children. That second publication adds: Nine systemically healthy Caucasian individuals served as donors, namely three mothers together with their six children. cDNA synthesis consumed the entire amount of extracted RNA, loaded at roughly 1.5 ug RNA in each 15 ul reaction. Sample barcodes and 2-4 random nucleotides were added via the M1S primer in the second PCR. More than 8 million TCR beta CDR3 reads were obtained from each mother, and millions of reads were obtained from each child. In both related and unrelated pairs, thymic selection shapes the output of TCR recombination in a similar way, with inherited differences having only a minor effect. Related mother-child pairs always showed normalized repertoire overlap that was slightly higher than in unrelated mother-child pairs, though the difference was never significant. No persistent microchimeric T cell clones were found, with a detection sensitivity of approximately 100 clones per million clonotypes. To look for features that set related mother-child pairs apart from unrelated individuals, the researchers ran deep NGS to compare the TCR beta repertoires of mothers and children. Mothers averaged roughly 36 +/- 4 years of age and children averaged about 10 +/- 4 years. After adapters were ligated using NEBNext reagents, the libraries underwent 100+100 nt paired-end sequencing on an Illumina HiSeq 2000. To avoid cross-contamination, the mother libraries and the child libraries were prepared a month apart and sequenced in separate runs. Each donor had between about 450,000 and 2,100,000 distinct TCR beta clonotypes identified. Naive TCR beta clonotypes were estimated from low-frequency clonotypes matched to each donor's FACS-determined naive share, without sorting.

The V and J genes are TRBV7-9 and TRBJ2-1; perhaps TRBD2 is the D gene, with 6 bases matching. With the DNA end fitting TRBJ2-5 better, the J assignment may be wrong. The receptor comes from a boy aged 5-17 years in good health. Sample: blood. DNA sequence: TGTGCCAGCAGCTTAGATGGCGGAGGGGAGACCCAGTACTTC. Translated, this is CASSLDGGGETQYF.